This TCR beta chain is drawn from a study of T cell responses to AZD1222 COVID-19 vaccine. Profiled with immunoSEQ multiplex PCR; TCRdb holds only in-frame clones, not every one. The table includes around 150,000 clones, 90% detected once. This CDR3 is built from 14 residues. In germline, CDR1 is SGHAT, CDR2 FQDESV (reference sequence). The junction had 4 bases not matched to a gene; V was cut back by 2 bases and J by 3 bases. The chain employs TRBV11-1 and TRBJ2-7; TRBD2 matches 7 bases. Sequenced material: peripheral blood, taken on day 0 of AZD1222 vaccination. The sequence came from an adult in good health. The CDR3 protein is CASSLFAGDYEQYF. The CDR3 region has the DNA TGTGCCAGCAGCTTATTTGCGGGGGACTACGAGCAGTACTTC.